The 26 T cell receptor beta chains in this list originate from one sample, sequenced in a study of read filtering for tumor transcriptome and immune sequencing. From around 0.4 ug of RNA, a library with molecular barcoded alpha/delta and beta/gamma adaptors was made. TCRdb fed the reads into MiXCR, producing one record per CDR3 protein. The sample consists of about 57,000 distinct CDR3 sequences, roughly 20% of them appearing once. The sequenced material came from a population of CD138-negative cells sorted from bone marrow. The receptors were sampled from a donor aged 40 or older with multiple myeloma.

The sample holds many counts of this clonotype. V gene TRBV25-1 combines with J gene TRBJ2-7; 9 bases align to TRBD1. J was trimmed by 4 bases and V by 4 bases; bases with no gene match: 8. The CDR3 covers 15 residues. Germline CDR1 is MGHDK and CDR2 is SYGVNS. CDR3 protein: CASSVSQGARYEQYF. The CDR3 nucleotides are TGTGCCAGCAGTGTCTCACAGGGGGCGCGGTACGAGCAGTACTTC.

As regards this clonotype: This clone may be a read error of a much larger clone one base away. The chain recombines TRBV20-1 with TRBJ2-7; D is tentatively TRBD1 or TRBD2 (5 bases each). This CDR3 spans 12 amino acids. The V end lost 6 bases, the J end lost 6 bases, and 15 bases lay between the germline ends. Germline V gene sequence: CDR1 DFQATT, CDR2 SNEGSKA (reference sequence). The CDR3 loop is CSAPGAGSEQYF. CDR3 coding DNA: TGCAGTGCCCCCGGGGCAGGGAGCGAGCAGTACTTC.

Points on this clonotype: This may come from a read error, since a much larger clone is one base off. The CDR3: CAINPTDQETQYF. CDR3 nucleotide sequence: TGTGCCATCAACCCGACGGATCAAGAGACCCAGTACTTC. V is TRBV10-3 and J is TRBJ2-5, with D hard to call. V was clipped by 7 bases and J by 2 bases, with 11 bases between them. The CDR3 is made up of 13 amino acids. Germline assignment: CDR1 ENHRY and CDR2 SYGVKD.

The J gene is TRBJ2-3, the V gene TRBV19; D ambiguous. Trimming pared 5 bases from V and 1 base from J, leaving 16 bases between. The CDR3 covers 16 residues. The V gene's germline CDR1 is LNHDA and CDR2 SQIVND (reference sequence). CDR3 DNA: TGTGCCAGTAGTGTTTCGGCGGCCTGGGGCACAGATACGCAGTATTTT. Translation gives CASSVSAAWGTDTQYF.

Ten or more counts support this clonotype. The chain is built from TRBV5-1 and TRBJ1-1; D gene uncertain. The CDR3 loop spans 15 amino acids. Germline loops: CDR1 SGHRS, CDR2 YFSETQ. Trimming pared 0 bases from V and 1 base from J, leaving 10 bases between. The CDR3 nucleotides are TGCGCCAGCAGCTTGGTTGGAGACGGGAACACTGAAGCTTTCTTT. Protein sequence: CASSLVGDGNTEAFF.

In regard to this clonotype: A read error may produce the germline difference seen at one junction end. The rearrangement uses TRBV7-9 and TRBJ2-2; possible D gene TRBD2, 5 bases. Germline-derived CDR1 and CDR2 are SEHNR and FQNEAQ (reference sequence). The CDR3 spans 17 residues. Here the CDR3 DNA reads TGTGCCAGCAGTTCCGCCATCGGGCAGCAGAGCACCGGGGAGCCGTTTTTT. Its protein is CASSSAIGQQSTGEPFF.

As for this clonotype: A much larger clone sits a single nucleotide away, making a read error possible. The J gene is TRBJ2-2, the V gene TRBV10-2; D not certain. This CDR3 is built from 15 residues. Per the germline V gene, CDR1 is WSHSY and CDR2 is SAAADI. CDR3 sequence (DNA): TGCGACAGCAGTTCAGGCTTTGGTGGGACCGGGGAGCTGTTTTTT. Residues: CDSSSGFGGTGELFF.

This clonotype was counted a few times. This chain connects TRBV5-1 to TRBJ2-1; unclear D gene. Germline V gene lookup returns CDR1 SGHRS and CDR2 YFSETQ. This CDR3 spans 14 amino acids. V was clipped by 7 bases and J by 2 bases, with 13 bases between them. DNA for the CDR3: TGCGCCAGCGCATATCGGGCAGCCTACAATGAGCAGTTCTTC. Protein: CASAYRAAYNEQFF. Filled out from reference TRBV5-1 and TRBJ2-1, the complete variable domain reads KAGVTQTPRYLIKTRGQQVTLSCSPISGHRSVSWYQQTPGQGLQFLFEYFSETQRNKGNFPGRFSGRQFSNSRSEMNVSTLELGDSALYLCASAYRAAYNEQFFGPGTRLTVL.

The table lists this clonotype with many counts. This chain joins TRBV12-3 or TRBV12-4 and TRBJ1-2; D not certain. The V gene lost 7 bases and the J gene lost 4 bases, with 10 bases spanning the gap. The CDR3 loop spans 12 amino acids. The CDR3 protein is CASTDLSYGYTF. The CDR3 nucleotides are TGTGCCAGCACTGACCTTTCCTATGGCTACACCTTC.

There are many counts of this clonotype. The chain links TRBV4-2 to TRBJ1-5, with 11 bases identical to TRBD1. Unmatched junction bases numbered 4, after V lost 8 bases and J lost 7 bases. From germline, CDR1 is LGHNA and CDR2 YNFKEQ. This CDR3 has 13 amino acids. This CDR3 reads CASSGTGGQPQHF. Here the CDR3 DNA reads TGTGCCAGCTCCGGGACAGGGGGGCAGCCCCAGCATTTT.

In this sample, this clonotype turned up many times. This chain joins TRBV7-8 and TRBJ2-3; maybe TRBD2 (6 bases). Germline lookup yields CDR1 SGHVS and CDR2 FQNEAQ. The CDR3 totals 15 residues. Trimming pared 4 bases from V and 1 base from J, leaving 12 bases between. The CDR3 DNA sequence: TGTGCCAGCAGCTCGTGGGAGCGGGGCACAGATACGCAGTATTTT. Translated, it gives CASSSWERGTDTQYF. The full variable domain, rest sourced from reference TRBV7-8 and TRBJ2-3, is GAGVSQSPRYKVAKRGQDVALRCDPISGHVSLFWYQQALGQGPEFLTYFQNEAQLDKSGLPSDRFFAERPEGSVSTLKIQRTQQEDSAVYLCASSSWERGTDTQYFGPGTRLTVL.

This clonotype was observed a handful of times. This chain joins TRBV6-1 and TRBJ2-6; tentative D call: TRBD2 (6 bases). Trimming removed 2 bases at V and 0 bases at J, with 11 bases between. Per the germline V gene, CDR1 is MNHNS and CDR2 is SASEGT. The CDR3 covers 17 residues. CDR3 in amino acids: CASSELAPSSGANVLTF. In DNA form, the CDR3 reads TGTGCCAGCAGTGAACTAGCGCCGAGCTCTGGGGCCAACGTCCTGACTTTC.

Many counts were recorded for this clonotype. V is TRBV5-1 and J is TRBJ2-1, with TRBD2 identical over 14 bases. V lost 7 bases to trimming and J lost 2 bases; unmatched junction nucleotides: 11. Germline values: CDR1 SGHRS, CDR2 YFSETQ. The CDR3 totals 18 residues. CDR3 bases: TGCGCCAGCGGGGGGGGACTAGCGGGAGACTCCCCCTACAATGAGCAGTTCTTC. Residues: CASGGGLAGDSPYNEQFF.

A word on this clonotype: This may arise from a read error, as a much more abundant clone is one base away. In nucleotides, the CDR3 is TGCAGCGCTGAAGACACAGTAAACACCGGGGAGCTGTTTTTT. Amino acids: CSAEDTVNTGELFF. The chain is built from TRBV29-1 and TRBJ2-2; D is undetermined. Germline V gene sequence: CDR1 SQVTM, CDR2 ANQGSEA. This CDR3 has 14 residues.

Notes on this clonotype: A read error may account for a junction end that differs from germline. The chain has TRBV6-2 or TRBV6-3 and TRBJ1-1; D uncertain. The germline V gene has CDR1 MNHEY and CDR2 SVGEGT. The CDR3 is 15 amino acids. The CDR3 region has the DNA TGTGCCAGCAGTTACTCAGTCACAATAAACACTGAAGCTCTCTTT. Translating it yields CASSYSVTINTEALF.

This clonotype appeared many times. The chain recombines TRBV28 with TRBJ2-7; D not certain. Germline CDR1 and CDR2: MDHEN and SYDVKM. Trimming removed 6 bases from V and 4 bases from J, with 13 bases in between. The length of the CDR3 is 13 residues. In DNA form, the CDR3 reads TGTGCCAGCAGCCCCCACCCGGATTACGAGCAGTACTTC. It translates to CASSPHPDYEQYF.

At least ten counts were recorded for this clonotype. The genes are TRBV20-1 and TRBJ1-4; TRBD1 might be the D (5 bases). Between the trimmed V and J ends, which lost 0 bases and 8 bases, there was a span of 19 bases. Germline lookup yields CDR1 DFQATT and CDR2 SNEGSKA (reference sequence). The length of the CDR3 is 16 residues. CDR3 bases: TGCAGTGCTAGAGACGCAGGGCGGGCTCTCTTAGAAAAACTGTTTTTT. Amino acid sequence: CSARDAGRALLEKLFF.

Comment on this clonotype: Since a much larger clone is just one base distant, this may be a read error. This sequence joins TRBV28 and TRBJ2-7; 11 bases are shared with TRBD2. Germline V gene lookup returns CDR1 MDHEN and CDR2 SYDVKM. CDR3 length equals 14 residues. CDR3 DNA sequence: TGTGCCCGCAGCAGGACTAGCGGGTCCTACGAGCAGTACTTC. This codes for CARSRTSGSYEQYF.

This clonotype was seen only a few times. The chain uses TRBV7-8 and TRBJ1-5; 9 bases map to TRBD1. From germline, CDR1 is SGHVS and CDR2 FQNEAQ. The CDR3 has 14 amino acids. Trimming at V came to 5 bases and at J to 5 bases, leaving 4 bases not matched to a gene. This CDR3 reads CASSARQGDQPQHF. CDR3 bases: TGTGCCAGCAGCGCGAGACAGGGGGATCAGCCCCAGCATTTT.

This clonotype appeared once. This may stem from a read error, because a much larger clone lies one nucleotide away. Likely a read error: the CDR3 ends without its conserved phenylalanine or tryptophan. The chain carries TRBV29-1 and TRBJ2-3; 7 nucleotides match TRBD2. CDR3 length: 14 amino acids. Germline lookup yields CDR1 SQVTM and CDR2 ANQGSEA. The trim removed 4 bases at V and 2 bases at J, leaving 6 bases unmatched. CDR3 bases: TGCAGCGTTGCAACTAGCGCTACCACAGATACGCAGTATCTT. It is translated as CSVATSATTDTQYL.

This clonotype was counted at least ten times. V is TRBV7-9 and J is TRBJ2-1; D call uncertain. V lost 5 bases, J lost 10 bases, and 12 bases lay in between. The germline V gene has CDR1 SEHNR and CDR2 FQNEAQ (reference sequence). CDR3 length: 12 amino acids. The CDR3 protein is CASSPIVVEQFF. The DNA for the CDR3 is TGTGCCAGCAGCCCGATAGTTGTGGAGCAGTTCTTC.

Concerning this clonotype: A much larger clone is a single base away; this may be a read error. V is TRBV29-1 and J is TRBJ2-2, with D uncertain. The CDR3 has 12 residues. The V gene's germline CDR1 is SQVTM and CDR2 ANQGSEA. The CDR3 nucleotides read TGCAGCTCTCAGGAGAACGCCGGGGAGCTGTTTTTT. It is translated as CSSQENAGELFF.

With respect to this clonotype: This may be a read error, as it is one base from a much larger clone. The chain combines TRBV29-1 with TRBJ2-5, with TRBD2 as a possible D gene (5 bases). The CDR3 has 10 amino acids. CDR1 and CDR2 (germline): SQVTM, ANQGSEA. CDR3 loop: CSVGVETQHF. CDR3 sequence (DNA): TGCAGCGTGGGAGTAGAGACCCAGCACTTC.

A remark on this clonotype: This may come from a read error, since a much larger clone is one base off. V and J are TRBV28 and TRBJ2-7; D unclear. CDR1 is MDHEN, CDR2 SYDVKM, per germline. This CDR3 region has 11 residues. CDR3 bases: TGTGCCGGCAGTTTAAGGCATATCTGGTACTTC. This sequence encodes CAGSLRHIWYF.

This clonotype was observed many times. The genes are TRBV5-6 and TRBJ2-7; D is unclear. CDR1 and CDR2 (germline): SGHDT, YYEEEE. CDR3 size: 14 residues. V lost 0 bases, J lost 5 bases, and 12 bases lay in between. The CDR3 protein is CASSLGDSIHEQYF. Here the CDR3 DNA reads TGTGCCAGCAGCTTGGGCGATTCTATCCACGAGCAGTACTTC. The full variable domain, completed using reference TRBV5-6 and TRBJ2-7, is DAGVTQSPTHLIKTRGQQVTLRCSPKSGHDTVSWYQQALGQGPQFIFQYYEEEERQRGNFPDRFSGHQFPNYSSELNVNALLLGDSALYLCASSLGDSIHEQYFGPGTRLTVT.

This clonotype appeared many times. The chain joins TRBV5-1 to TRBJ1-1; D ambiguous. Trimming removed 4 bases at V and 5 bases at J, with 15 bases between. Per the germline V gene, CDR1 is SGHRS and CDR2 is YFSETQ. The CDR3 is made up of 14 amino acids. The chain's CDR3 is CASSNGVMGTEAFF. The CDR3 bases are TGCGCCAGCAGCAATGGAGTGATGGGGACTGAAGCTTTCTTT.